These 15 T cell receptor beta chains came from one sample sequenced in a study of monozygotic twins with cystic fibrosis. Produced via immunoSEQ multiplex PCR; TCRdb's table is partial and in-frame only. Of about 21,000 clones in the sample, 75% to 95% were seen once. The sample was blood. These receptors were taken from a girl between 2 and 10 years old with cystic fibrosis.

This clone appeared a single time. The chain has TRBV4-2 and TRBJ2-1; D unresolved. The germline gives CDR1 LGHNA, CDR2 YNFKEQ. The CDR3 consists of 13 residues. Trimming cost V 5 bases and J 3 bases, with 8 bases left between them. The CDR3 bases are TGTGCCAGCAGCGGTGACTTCTACAATGAGCAGTTCTTC. Translated: CASSGDFYNEQFF.

The gene calls are TRBV9 and TRBJ2-7, with TRBD1 identical over 7 bases. The ends lost 1 base at V and 2 bases at J; junction bases unmatched: 12. This CDR3 is 17 amino acids long. Germline V lookup: CDR1 SGDLS, CDR2 YYNGEE. The CDR3 DNA is TGTGCCAGCAGCGTAAATGCTGAGACAGGGTCCCCCTACGAGCAGTACTTC. It encodes CASSVNAETGSPYEQYF.

The chain employs TRBV30 and TRBJ2-6; D not resolved. V lost 3 bases and J 6 bases, leaving 9 bases between the germline ends. The CDR3 length is 13 residues. The germline V gene has CDR1 GTSNPN and CDR2 SVGIG (reference sequence). The CDR3 reads CAWRAHAANVLTF. The CDR3 nucleotides read TGTGCCTGGAGGGCCCACGCGGCCAACGTCCTGACTTTC.

CDR3 loop: CASSVRLGTDTQYF. The CDR3 nucleotides are TGTGCCAGCAGCGTAAGACTGGGGACAGATACGCAGTATTTT. This chain links TRBV9 with TRBJ2-3; D is unclear. The CDR3 has 14 residues. CDR1 is SGDLS and CDR2 is YYNGEE in the germline V gene. V gave up 1 base and J gave up 3 bases, with 9 bases separating them.

The sample holds a few counts of this clone. The rearrangement joins TRBV29-1 to TRBJ1-1; no firm D call. Trimming removed 7 bases at V and 1 base at J, with 10 bases between. This CDR3 comprises 12 residues. Germline CDR1 and CDR2: SQVTM and ANQGSEA. For the CDR3, the DNA is TGCAGCGCCGTCCCAGGGAACACTGAAGCTTTCTTT. Translation gives CSAVPGNTEAFF.

This chain uses TRBV7-7 with TRBJ2-5; D gene uncertain. Trimming cost V 4 bases and J 5 bases, with 11 bases left between them. The CDR3 sequence is 13 residues long. CDR1 and CDR2 from the germline V gene are SSHAT and FNYEAQ (reference sequence). For the CDR3, the DNA is TGTGCCAGCAGCTCGGAAGCCCGGGAGACCCAGTACTTC. Amino acids: CASSSEARETQYF.

The CDR3 DNA sequence: TGTGCCAGCTCACCCAGGACAGATACGCAGTATTTT. The encoded protein is CASSPRTDTQYF. V is TRBV18 and J is TRBJ2-3, with D hard to call. This CDR3 has 12 amino acids. The V gene's germline CDR1 is KGHSH and CDR2 LQKENI. Trimming pared 3 bases from V and 3 bases from J, leaving 4 bases between.

The chain has TRBV28 and TRBJ2-3; 8 nucleotides agree with TRBD2. CDR3 length equals 18 residues. The V gene's germline CDR1 is MDHEN and CDR2 SYDVKM. Unmatched junction bases numbered 13, after V lost 5 bases and J lost 0 bases. CDR3: CASSVVSGGPTSTDTQYF. The CDR3 DNA reads TGTGCCAGCAGTGTGGTCAGCGGGGGCCCCACTAGCACAGATACGCAGTATTTT. Using reference TRBV28 and TRBJ2-3 for the parts outside the CDR3, the full variable domain is DVKVTQSSRYLVKRTGEKVFLECVQDMDHENMFWYRQDPGLGLRLIYFSYDVKMKEKGDIPEGYSVSREKKERFSLILESASTNQTSMYLCASSVVSGGPTSTDTQYFGPGTRLTVL.

In nucleotides, the CDR3 is TGTGCCAGCAGCACCGGGACACTTTCTAGCACAGATACGCAGTATTTT. This gives the protein CASSTGTLSSTDTQYF. The genes are TRBV28 and TRBJ2-3; TRBD1 is a possible D gene (6 bases). Trimming took off 6 bases at V and 0 bases at J, with 16 bases between the two ends. Germline CDR1 and CDR2: MDHEN and SYDVKM. The CDR3 extends over 16 amino acids.

This clone was observed a few times. The V gene is TRBV11-2, the J gene TRBJ2-7; 13 bases line up with TRBD2. J was trimmed by 5 bases and V by 5 bases; bases with no gene match: 9. Germline loops: CDR1 SGHAT, CDR2 FQNNGV. CDR3 size: 16 residues. This CDR3 reads CASSVLAGGHGNEQYF. CDR3 bases: TGTGCCAGCAGCGTACTAGCGGGAGGGCATGGAAACGAGCAGTACTTC. Together with reference TRBV11-2 and TRBJ2-7, the CDR3 gives the full variable domain: EAGVAQSPRYKIIEKRQSVAFWCNPISGHATLYWYQQILGQGPKLLIQFQNNGVVDDSQLPKDRFSAERLKGVDSTLKIQPAKLEDSAVYLCASSVLAGGHGNEQYFGPGTRLTVT.

The chain links TRBV6-1 to TRBJ2-3; D unclear. The germline V gene encodes CDR1 MNHNS and CDR2 SASEGT. The CDR3 runs to 16 residues. Trimming removed 0 bases from V and 3 bases from J, with 13 bases in between. CDR3 sequence reads: CASSEALGFDTDTQYF. Written as DNA, the CDR3 is TGTGCCAGCAGTGAAGCGCTAGGGTTTGATACAGATACGCAGTATTTT.

The chain carries TRBV5-4 and TRBJ2-2; D is uncertain. The CDR3 has 16 amino acids. Per the germline V gene, CDR1 is SGHNT and CDR2 is YYREEE (reference sequence). Between the trimmed V and J ends, which lost 0 bases and 2 bases, there was a span of 11 bases. CDR3 residues: CASSLAAGANTGELFF. Here the CDR3 DNA reads TGTGCCAGCAGCTTGGCGGCAGGAGCTAACACCGGGGAGCTGTTTTTT.

The table lists this clone with a count of one. The chain links TRBV29-1 to TRBJ2-1, with 7 bases aligning to TRBD1. The CDR3 runs 14 residues. Per the germline V gene, CDR1 is SQVTM and CDR2 is ANQGSEA. Losses at the gene ends were 4 bases for V and 9 bases for J; bases not matched to a gene: 12. The CDR3 DNA follows: TGCAGCGTTGGTAAGCCCCCCCCAGGGGGTGAGCAGTTCTTC. Translation gives CSVGKPPPGGEQFF.

The CDR3 DNA reads as TGTGCCAGCAGCCAAGGCTACGAGCAGTACTTC. Its protein is CASSQGYEQYF. The rearrangement uses TRBV14 and TRBJ2-7, with unresolved D. Between the trimmed V and J ends, which lost 1 base and 3 bases, there was a span of 1 base. The CDR3 runs 11 residues. The V gene's germline CDR1 is SGHDN and CDR2 FVKESK.

V gene TRBV27 combines with J gene TRBJ1-5; TRBD1 aligns across 8 bases. The germline CDR1 and CDR2 sequences are MNHEY and SMNVEV (reference sequence). CDR3 length equals 14 residues. V shed 8 bases, J shed 2 bases, and the junction held 5 bases outside the gene matches. The CDR3 protein is CASATGVGNQPQHF. The DNA for the CDR3 is TGTGCCAGCGCGACAGGGGTAGGCAATCAGCCCCAGCATTTT.